The sequence of this T cell receptor (beta chain) was determined in a study of blood T cell repertoires in COVID-19. Study-wide background: The United States, Italy and Spain provided the acute and convalescent COVID-19 samples. Nucleic acid was either cDNA or gDNA, and it came from T cells, B-cell-depleted T cells, or PBMCs.

Germline lookup yields CDR1 SGHRS and CDR2 YFSETQ. V shed 0 bases and J 4 bases; nucleotides not matched to a gene: 5. CDR3 length: 15 amino acids. Per the original methods: It was from reference gene primer amplification that nucleated cell counts were estimated. Here immunoSEQ multiplex PCR was the method, and the copy in TCRdb shows in-frame clones only, minus some. D and trimming come from the DNA, and the V and J calls and clone size come from that table. In the table there are 80,000 to 90,000 clones, around nine tenths of which are singletons. This TCR derives from a man in his forties with acute or convalescent COVID-19. The chain joins TRBV5-1 to TRBJ2-5; the match to TRBD1 covers 8 bases. Sequences were obtained from peripheral blood. CDR3 coding DNA: TGCGCCAGCAGCTTGGCCCTCGACAGGGGAGAGACCCAGTACTTC. It encodes CASSLALDRGETQYF.